Shown below are 14 T cell receptor beta chains from a single sample sequenced in a study of shared clonotypes between healthy human individuals. This table comes from immunoSEQ multiplex PCR, and its TCRdb copy is limited to in-frame clones, with some not included. Of fewer than 1.8 million clones in the sample, approximately 98.5% were seen once. Sequenced material: naive CD4+ T cells sorted from blood. As to subset: CD45RA+ positively selected. The receptors here all came from a man aged 25-45 years in good health.

This rearrangement joins TRBV11-2 to TRBJ1-3, with D uncertain. V was pared by 1 base and J by 5 bases, with 12 bases between. Germline lookup yields CDR1 SGHAT and CDR2 FQNNGV. The CDR3 has 15 residues. CDR3 in amino acids: CASSLGLGIRNTIYF. In DNA form, the CDR3 reads TGTGCCAGCAGCTTAGGGCTGGGGATCAGAAACACCATATATTTT.

The chain links TRBV5-4 to TRBJ1-1, with D possibly being TRBD1 (5 bases). V gave up 0 bases and J gave up 5 bases, with 14 bases separating them. The CDR3 runs 15 residues. Germline assignment: CDR1 SGHNT and CDR2 YYREEE (reference sequence). The CDR3 reads CASSLVAGSMTEAFF. The CDR3 bases are TGTGCCAGCAGCTTGGTGGCAGGGTCAATGACTGAAGCTTTCTTT.

The gene calls are TRBV19 and TRBJ2-2, with 10 positions matching TRBD2. Trimming took 7 bases from V and 7 from J; bases not matched to a gene: 9. The CDR3 loop spans 15 amino acids. The germline CDR1 and CDR2 sequences are LNHDA and SQIVND (reference sequence). The CDR3 coding sequence is TGTGCCAGTACCCTACTAGCGGGACTGGGCGGGGAGCTGTTTTTT. Translation gives CASTLLAGLGGELFF.

This chain uses TRBV14 with TRBJ2-1; tentatively, D is TRBD2 (7 bases). Germline V lookup: CDR1 SGHDN, CDR2 FVKESK. The CDR3 is 16 amino acids. Trimming removed 5 bases at V and 2 bases at J, with 16 bases between. CDR3 in DNA: TGTGCCAGCAGCACCCGAGGGGGGGTACCCTACAATGAGCAGTTCTTC. Its translation: CASSTRGGVPYNEQFF.

This chain links TRBV5-5 with TRBJ1-1; D unresolved. The V end lost 0 bases, the J end lost 5 bases, and 11 bases lay between the germline ends. Germline CDR1 and CDR2: SGHKS and YYEKEE (reference sequence). The CDR3 spans 14 residues. The CDR3 loop is CASSLVGLETEAFF. The CDR3, as DNA: TGTGCCAGCAGCTTGGTGGGGTTGGAGACTGAAGCTTTCTTT.

The chain recombines TRBV27 with TRBJ2-7; 10 nucleotides align to TRBD1. This CDR3 has 15 residues. Per the germline V gene, CDR1 is MNHEY and CDR2 is SMNVEV (reference sequence). Trimming took 3 bases from V and 5 from J; bases not matched to a gene: 7. The DNA for the CDR3 is TGTGCCAGCAGTTTTAGGGACAGGGGTCCTCACGAGCAGTACTTC. It codes for CASSFRDRGPHEQYF.

V is TRBV19 and J is TRBJ1-4, with a weak D call TRBD1 (5 bases). The CDR3 totals 14 residues. The V and J ends lost 3 bases and 8 bases respectively, with 13 bases between them. Germline assignment: CDR1 LNHDA and CDR2 SQIVND (reference sequence). The CDR3 DNA reads as TGTGCCAGTAGTATCCGGGGCAGTCAGGAAAAACTGTTTTTT. It codes for CASSIRGSQEKLFF.

This chain joins TRBV2 and TRBJ2-7, with 9 nucleotides matching TRBD2. The CDR3 loop spans 16 amino acids. Germline CDR1 is SNHLY and CDR2 is FYNNEI. V lost 4 bases to trimming and J lost 4 bases; unmatched junction nucleotides: 11. The CDR3 reads CASSGGGSGSLYEQYF. The CDR3 bases are TGTGCCAGCAGTGGGGGAGGTAGCGGGAGTCTATACGAGCAGTACTTC.

Turning to this clone: The sample carries other DNA sequences with the same CDR3. The chain uses TRBV18 and TRBJ1-2; TRBD1 agrees at 7 bases. CDR1 KGHSH and CDR2 LQKENI come from the germline V gene. The J segment lost 8 bases and the V segment lost 5 bases, leaving 8 bases of the junction unmatched. This CDR3 has 13 amino acids. The CDR3 region has the DNA TGTGCCAGCTCAGGCGACAGGGTCTACGGCTACACCTTC. It specifies CASSGDRVYGYTF.

The chain uses TRBV4-3 and TRBJ2-7; D is unresolved. Trimming took off 1 base at V and 2 bases at J, with 15 bases between the two ends. This CDR3 spans 16 amino acids. Germline assignment: CDR1 LGHNA and CDR2 YSLEER. CDR3 loop: CASSQVGEGLPYEQYF. In DNA, the CDR3 is TGCGCCAGCAGCCAAGTCGGCGAAGGGCTACCCTACGAGCAGTACTTC.

This clone was seen a single time. This sequence joins TRBV7-6 and TRBJ2-1; 8 nucleotides align to TRBD1. J lost 8 bases, V lost 5 bases, and 5 bases had no gene match. The CDR3 sequence is 13 residues long. Germline-derived CDR1 and CDR2 are SGHVS and FNYEAQ. CDR3 sequence reads: CASSLPGQDEQFF. CDR3 coding DNA: TGTGCCAGCAGCCTCCCGGGACAGGATGAGCAGTTCTTC. Complete variable domain (other parts from reference TRBV7-6 and TRBJ2-1): GAGVSQSPRYKVTKRGQDVALRCDPISGHVSLYWYRQALGQGPEFLTYFNYEAQQDKSGLPNDRFSAERPEGSISTLTIQRTEQRDSAMYRCASSLPGQDEQFFGPGTRLTVL.

CDR3 residues: CASSQARNTGELFF. The CDR3 nucleotides are TGTGCCAGCAGCCAAGCAAGGAACACCGGGGAGCTGTTTTTT. V and J are TRBV14 and TRBJ2-2; D unresolved. CDR1 SGHDN and CDR2 FVKESK come from the germline V gene. The CDR3 spans 14 residues. V dropped 1 base and J dropped 1 base, with 4 bases sitting between them.

This chain connects TRBV5-6 to TRBJ2-7, with 8 bases that match TRBD1. CDR3 length: 14 amino acids. With 3 bases clipped from V and 2 bases from J, the junction kept 4 bases outside the gene matches. CDR1 SGHDT and CDR2 YYEEEE come from the germline V gene. The CDR3 spells CASSSGGRTYEQYF. CDR3 nucleotides: TGTGCCAGCAGCTCAGGGGGCAGGACCTACGAGCAGTACTTC. Drawing the rest from reference TRBV5-6 and TRBJ2-7, the complete variable domain is DAGVTQSPTHLIKTRGQQVTLRCSPKSGHDTVSWYQQALGQGPQFIFQYYEEEERQRGNFPDRFSGHQFPNYSSELNVNALLLGDSALYLCASSSGGRTYEQYFGPGTRLTVT.

The gene calls are TRBV6-5 and TRBJ2-7, with 9 bases identical to TRBD1. The germline gives CDR1 MNHEY, CDR2 SVGAGI. V shed 4 bases, J shed 0 bases, and the junction held 1 base outside the gene matches. The CDR3 is made up of 14 amino acids. The CDR3 region is CASSWGQGSYEQYF. CDR3 bases: TGTGCCAGCAGTTGGGGACAGGGCTCCTACGAGCAGTACTTC.